This T cell receptor (beta chain) came from a study of blood T cell repertoires in COVID-19. In the study overall: T cells, B-cell-depleted T cells, or PBMCs provided the cDNA or gDNA that served as material.

This CDR3 comprises 10 residues. CDR1 LGHDT and CDR2 YNNKEL come from the germline V gene (reference sequence). Trimming shortened V by 8 bases and J by 5 bases, and 6 bases separated the two germline ends. Authors' processing steps: Counts of nucleated cells, estimated from reference gene primer amplification, were obtained. Libraries were prepared by immunoSEQ multiplex PCR; TCRdb keeps only in-frame clonotypes and omits some of them. V, J and clone size reflect that table, while D and trimming were determined from the DNA. Here the sample spans about 380,000 clones, roughly 89% being singletons. This chain connects TRBV3-1 (or the pseudogene TRBV3-2) to TRBJ1-1; no clear D. Sequencing input: peripheral blood. This receptor was taken from a young man with active or convalescent COVID-19. CDR3 region: CASGQTEAFF. Written as DNA, the CDR3 is TGTGCCAGCGGGCAGACTGAAGCTTTCTTT.